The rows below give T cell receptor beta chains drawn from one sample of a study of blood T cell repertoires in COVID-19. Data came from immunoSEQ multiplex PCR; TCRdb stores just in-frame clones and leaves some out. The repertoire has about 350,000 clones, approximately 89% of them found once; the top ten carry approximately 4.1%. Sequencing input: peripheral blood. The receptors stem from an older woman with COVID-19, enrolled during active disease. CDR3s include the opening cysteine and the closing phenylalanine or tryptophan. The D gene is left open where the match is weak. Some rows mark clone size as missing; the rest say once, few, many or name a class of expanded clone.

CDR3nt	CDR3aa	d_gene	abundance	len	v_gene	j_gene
TGTGCCAGCAGCTTAACTGGGACTGGGGGCTACACCTTC	CASSLTGTGGYTF	NA	few	13	TRBV7-9	TRBJ1-2
TGTGCCAGCGGCAGGGGGAGCACCGGGGAGCTGTTTTTT	CASGRGSTGELFF	TRBD1	once	13	TRBV5-4	TRBJ2-2
TGTGCCAGTAGAAGAGGCTCGGCGGCCGACGTCGATGAAGCTTTCTTT	CASRRGSAADVDEAFF	NA	NA	16	TRBV19	TRBJ1-1
TGCGCCAGCAGCTTGGGACAGGGGAGCTTCTACGAGCAGTACTTC	CASSLGQGSFYEQYF	TRBD1	NA	15	TRBV5-1	TRBJ2-7
TGTGCCAGCAGCCCCAGTGGGGGCTCGAATGAAAAACTGTTTTTT	CASSPSGGSNEKLFF	NA	NA	15	TRBV14	TRBJ1-4
TGTGCCAGCAGCCAGGAAACAGGGGGCGCCTATGGCTACACCTTC	CASSQETGGAYGYTF	TRBD1	NA	15	TRBV3-1/TRBV3-2	TRBJ1-2
TGTGCCAGCAGCCAAGCGACAACGGGGGCCGGGGAGCTGTTTTTT	CASSQATTGAGELFF	NA	NA	15	TRBV3-1/TRBV3-2	TRBJ2-2
TGTGCCAGCAGCTTAAGGGACTCCTCTGGGGAGCAGTTCTTC	CASSLRDSSGEQFF	NA	NA	14	TRBV7-3	TRBJ2-1
TGCGCCAGCAGCCCTAAGATAACTTTGAAGCCCGAGGGTAGTGAAAAACTGTTTTTT	CASSPKITLKPEGSEKLFF	NA	NA	19	TRBV5-1	TRBJ1-4
TGTGCCAGCAGCCTCACAGGGGGCCCCCTCCACTTT	CASSLTGGPLHF	TRBD1	NA	12	TRBV7-3	TRBJ1-6
TGTGCCAGCAGTCCAAGCAGGGTAAGGACTGAAGCTTTCTTT	CASSPSRVRTEAFF	NA	NA	14	TRBV27	TRBJ1-1
TGTGCCAGCAGCTTAGAATGGGCAGTTGAGACCCAGGGTCACAACACTGAAGCTTTCTTT	CASSLEWAVETQGHNTEAFF	NA	NA	20	TRBV11-3	TRBJ1-1
TGTGCCAGCAGTTTAGGGCAGTCCTACGAGCAGTACTTC	CASSLGQSYEQYF	NA	NA	13	TRBV12-3/TRBV12-4	TRBJ2-7
TGCGCCAGCAGCCAACTCGGGGGGGGGCGAGAGACCCAGTACTTC	CASSQLGGGRETQYF	TRBD2	NA	15	TRBV4-1	TRBJ2-5
TGCGCCAGCAGCCAGACAGGGTCTAAGGAAAAACTGTTTTTT	CASSQTGSKEKLFF	TRBD1	NA	14	TRBV5-1	TRBJ1-4
TGTGCCAGTTTCACAGGTTTGGAGAGGACTAATGGCTACACCTTC	CASFTGLERTNGYTF	NA	NA	15	TRBV6-6	TRBJ1-2
TGTGCCAGCTCAACCGACAGGGGTCAGCCCCAGCATTTT	CASSTDRGQPQHF	TRBD1	NA	13	TRBV18	TRBJ1-5
TGTGCCAGCACCCCCCCAGGGGGATCTTACGAGCAGTACTTC	CASTPPGGSYEQYF	TRBD1	NA	14	TRBV6-2/TRBV6-3	TRBJ2-7
TGTGCCAGCAGCGCCCTCTCGGACAGCCGGCGTGGCTACACCTTC	CASSALSDSRRGYTF	NA	NA	15	TRBV9	TRBJ1-2
TGTGCCAGCAGTGAAGCGGCTGGGGGCGCAGGCTCACCCCTCCACTTT	CASSEAAGGAGSPLHF	NA	NA	16	TRBV2	TRBJ1-6
TGTGCCAGTAGTATCGACAGGTCGGGGTTTGGCTACACCTTC	CASSIDRSGFGYTF	NA	NA	14	TRBV19	TRBJ1-2
TGTGCCAGCAGCCAGAATTGGGAGGGGTCCTATGGCTACACCTTC	CASSQNWEGSYGYTF	NA	NA	15	TRBV3-1/TRBV3-2	TRBJ1-2
TGTGCCAGTAGGGCAGGGGGCATGGGGAACACTGAAGCTTTCTTT	CASRAGGMGNTEAFF	TRBD1	NA	15	TRBV19	TRBJ1-1
TGCGCCAGCGGGGATACAGGGTTGAGTGAAAAACTGTTTTTT	CASGDTGLSEKLFF	NA	NA	14	TRBV5-1	TRBJ1-4
TGTGCCAGCAGCAACCGCCGGGACTCGAGGGAGCAGTACTTC	CASSNRRDSREQYF	NA	NA	14	TRBV7-2	TRBJ2-7
TGTGCCACCAGTGATGCTACCGGGACAGTATACAATGAGCAGTTCTTC	CATSDATGTVYNEQFF	TRBD1	NA	16	TRBV24-1	TRBJ2-1
TGTGCCAGCAGCCAAAGTACAGGGCATCAGCCCCAGCATTTT	CASSQSTGHQPQHF	NA	NA	14	TRBV4-2	TRBJ1-5
TGCGCCAGCAGCGTCTCGGGGATGAGCAATCAGCCCCAGCATTTT	CASSVSGMSNQPQHF	NA	NA	15	TRBV5-1	TRBJ1-5
TGTGCCAGCAGCCAAGGAGCCGGGACAGGGGCGGGCGGCTACACCTTC	CASSQGAGTGAGGYTF	TRBD1	NA	16	TRBV3-1/TRBV3-2	TRBJ1-2
TGTGCCAGCAGCCAAGCGGGGACAGGGGAATCTGGGTATGGCTACACCTTC	CASSQAGTGESGYGYTF	TRBD1	NA	17	TRBV3-1/TRBV3-2	TRBJ1-2
TGCGCCAGCAGCCAACTAAGGGGGACAGGTGGGTTGGAGACCCAGTACTTC	CASSQLRGTGGLETQYF	TRBD1	few	17	TRBV4-1	TRBJ2-5
TGTGCCAGCAGCGTAGCGGGGGGGAACACAGATACGCAGTATTTT	CASSVAGGNTDTQYF	TRBD2	NA	15	TRBV9	TRBJ2-3
TGTGCCACCAGTGATTGGTCTGGTCGGGCTAGCGGCGCCTACAATGAGCAGTTCTTC	CATSDWSGRASGAYNEQFF	TRBD2	NA	19	TRBV24-1	TRBJ2-1
TGCGCCAGCAGCCGCACGACAGGGAATGAAAAACTGTTTTTT	CASSRTTGNEKLFF	TRBD1	once	14	TRBV5-1	TRBJ1-4
TGTGCCATCAGTGAGAACGGCGGGGGAACCTACGAGCAGTACTTC	CAISENGGGTYEQYF	TRBD2	NA	15	TRBV10-3	TRBJ2-7
TGCGCCAGCAGTCAATCCGCGACTAGCGGAATCCATGAAGTGGCCAAAAACATTCAGTACTTC	CASSQSATSGIHEVAKNIQYF	TRBD2	NA	21	TRBV23-1	TRBJ2-4
TGCAGTGCTAGTCCAGCAGGTCGCTATGGCTACACCTTC	CSASPAGRYGYTF	NA	NA	13	TRBV20-1	TRBJ1-2
TGTGCCAGCAGCGGGGGGGTACAAGAGACCCAGTACTTC	CASSGGVQETQYF	TRBD2	NA	13	TRBV12-3/TRBV12-4	TRBJ2-5
TGTGCCAGCAGAAGGACAGGGTGGGAGACCCAGTACTTC	CASRRTGWETQYF	TRBD1	NA	13	TRBV27	TRBJ2-5
TGTGCCAGCAGCCCAGGGGGCGCTTCTGGAAACACCATATATTTT	CASSPGGASGNTIYF	TRBD1	NA	15	TRBV7-2	TRBJ1-3
TGCGCCAGCAGCCTCCTGACGGGGAGCTCCTACGAGCAGTACTTC	CASSLLTGSSYEQYF	NA	NA	15	TRBV5-1	TRBJ2-7
TGTGCCAGCTCACCGCTTAGCGGGTCCTACGAGCAGTACTTC	CASSPLSGSYEQYF	TRBD2	NA	14	TRBV18	TRBJ2-7
TGTGCCAGTAATGCGGCACCGATCCTCTATGGCTACACCTTC	CASNAAPILYGYTF	NA	NA	14	TRBV19	TRBJ1-2
TGTGCCAGCACCTCGGGGGTGAACACCGGGGAGCTGTTTTTT	CASTSGVNTGELFF	NA	NA	14	TRBV28	TRBJ2-2
TGTGCCAGCAGCCCCGGGACAGTCCGGCTTAATGAAAAACTGTTTTTT	CASSPGTVRLNEKLFF	TRBD1	NA	16	TRBV27	TRBJ1-4
TGTGCCAGCAGTGGTCAGGACAGGGGGGGAAGGAACATTCAGTACTTC	CASSGQDRGGRNIQYF	TRBD1	NA	16	TRBV25-1	TRBJ2-4
TGTGCCAGTAGTACCCCCCCAGAACATTATAGCAATCAGCCCCAGCATTTT	CASSTPPEHYSNQPQHF	NA	NA	17	TRBV19	TRBJ1-5
TGTGCCAGCAGCTTATCCATTACTGAAGCTTTCTTT	CASSLSITEAFF	NA	NA	12	TRBV7-3	TRBJ1-1
TGTGCCAGCAGCTTGAAAAGGACAGGGGACACCGGGGAGCTGTTTTTT	CASSLKRTGDTGELFF	TRBD1	NA	16	TRBV7-3	TRBJ2-2
TGTGCCAGTAGTGGGAACACAGGGAATGGGGCCAACGTCCTGACTTTC	CASSGNTGNGANVLTF	NA	NA	16	TRBV19	TRBJ2-6
TGTGCCAGCAGCTCCAACTACATCGGAAAACTGTTTTTT	CASSSNYIGKLFF	NA	once	13	TRBV7-2	TRBJ1-4
TGTGCCAGCAGCCACCGCGACAGGGGAGGGTCTGAAGCTTTCTTT	CASSHRDRGGSEAFF	TRBD1	NA	15	TRBV3-1/TRBV3-2	TRBJ1-1
TGCGCCAGCAGCTTGATGCGGGGCAATCGCGAGCAGTACTTC	CASSLMRGNREQYF	NA	once	14	TRBV5-1	TRBJ2-7
TGTGCCAGCAGTTTAGTGGCCAGGGAAGAACTGTTTTTT	CASSLVAREELFF	NA	NA	13	TRBV12-3/TRBV12-4	TRBJ1-4
TGTGCCAGCTCACCACTGTCACAGGGGGCGAACACTGAAGCTTTCTTT	CASSPLSQGANTEAFF	TRBD1	once	16	TRBV18	TRBJ1-1